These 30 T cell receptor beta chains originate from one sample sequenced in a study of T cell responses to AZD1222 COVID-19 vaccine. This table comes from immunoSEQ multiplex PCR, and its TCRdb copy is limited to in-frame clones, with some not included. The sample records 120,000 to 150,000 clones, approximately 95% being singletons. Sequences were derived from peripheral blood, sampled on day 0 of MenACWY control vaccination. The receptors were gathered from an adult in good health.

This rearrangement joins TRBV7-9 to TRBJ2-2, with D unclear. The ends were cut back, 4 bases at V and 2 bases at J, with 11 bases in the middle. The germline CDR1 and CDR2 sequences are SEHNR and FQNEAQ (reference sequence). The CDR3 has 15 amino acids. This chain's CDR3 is CASSSRPINTGELFF. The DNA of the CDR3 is TGTGCCAGCAGCTCCCGACCGATCAACACCGGGGAGCTGTTTTTT.

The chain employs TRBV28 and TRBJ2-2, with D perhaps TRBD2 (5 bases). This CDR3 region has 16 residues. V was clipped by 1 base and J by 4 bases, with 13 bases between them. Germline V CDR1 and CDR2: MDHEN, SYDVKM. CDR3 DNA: TGTGCCAGCAGTTTATTGGTTATAGCGACCACCGGGGAGCTGTTTTTT. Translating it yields CASSLLVIATTGELFF.

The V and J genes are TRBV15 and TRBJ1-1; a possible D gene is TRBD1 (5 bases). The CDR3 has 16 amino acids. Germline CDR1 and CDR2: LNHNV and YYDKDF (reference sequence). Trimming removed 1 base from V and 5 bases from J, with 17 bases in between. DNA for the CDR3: TGTGCCACCAGCAGAGGTATATCGGGGGGTAGGACTGAAGCTTTCTTT. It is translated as CATSRGISGGRTEAFF.

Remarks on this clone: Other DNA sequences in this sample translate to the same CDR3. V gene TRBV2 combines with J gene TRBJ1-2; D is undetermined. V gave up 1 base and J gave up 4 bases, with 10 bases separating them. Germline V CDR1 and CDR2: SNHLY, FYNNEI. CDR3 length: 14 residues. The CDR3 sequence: CASSEGDWGYGYTF. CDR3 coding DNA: TGTGCCAGCAGTGAAGGAGACTGGGGCTATGGCTACACCTTC.

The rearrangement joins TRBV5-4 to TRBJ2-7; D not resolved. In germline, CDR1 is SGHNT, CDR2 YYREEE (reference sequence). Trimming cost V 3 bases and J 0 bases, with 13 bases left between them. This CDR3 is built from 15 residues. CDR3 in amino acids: CASSSPGLSSYEQYF. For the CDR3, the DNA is TGTGCCAGCAGCTCACCGGGCCTGAGCTCCTACGAGCAGTACTTC.

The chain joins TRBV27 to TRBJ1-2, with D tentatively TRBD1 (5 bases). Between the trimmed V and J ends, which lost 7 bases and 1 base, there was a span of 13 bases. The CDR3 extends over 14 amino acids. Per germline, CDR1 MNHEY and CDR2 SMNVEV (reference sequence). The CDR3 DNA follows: TGTGCCAGCAAGATCCGGGACGGTAACTATGGCTACACCTTC. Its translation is CASKIRDGNYGYTF.

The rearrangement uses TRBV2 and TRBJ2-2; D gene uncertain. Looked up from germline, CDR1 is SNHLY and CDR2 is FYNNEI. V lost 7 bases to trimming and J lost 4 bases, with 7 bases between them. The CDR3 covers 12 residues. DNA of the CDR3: TGTGCCAGCAAGACCGGCACCGGGGAGCTGTTTTTT. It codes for CASKTGTGELFF.

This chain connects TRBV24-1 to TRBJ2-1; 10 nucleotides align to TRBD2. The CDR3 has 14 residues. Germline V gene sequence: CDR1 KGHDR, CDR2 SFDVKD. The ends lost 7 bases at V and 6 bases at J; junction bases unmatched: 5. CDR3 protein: CATSAGLASNEQFF. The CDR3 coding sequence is TGTGCCACCAGCGCGGGACTAGCGAGCAATGAGCAGTTCTTC.

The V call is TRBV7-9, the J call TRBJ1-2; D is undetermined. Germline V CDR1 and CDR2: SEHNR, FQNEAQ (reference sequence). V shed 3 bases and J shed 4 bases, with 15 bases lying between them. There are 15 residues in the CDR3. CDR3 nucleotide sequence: TGTGCCAGCAGCTTGGAGGGATCTCATCGCTATGGCTACACCTTC. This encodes CASSLEGSHRYGYTF.

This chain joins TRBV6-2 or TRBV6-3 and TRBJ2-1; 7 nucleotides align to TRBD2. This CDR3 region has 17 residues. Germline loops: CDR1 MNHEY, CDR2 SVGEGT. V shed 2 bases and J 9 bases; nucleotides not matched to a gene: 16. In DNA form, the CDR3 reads TGTGCCAGCAGTTACGCTTCTTGGGGGATTTCGGGAGGTGAGCAGTTCTTC. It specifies CASSYASWGISGGEQFF.

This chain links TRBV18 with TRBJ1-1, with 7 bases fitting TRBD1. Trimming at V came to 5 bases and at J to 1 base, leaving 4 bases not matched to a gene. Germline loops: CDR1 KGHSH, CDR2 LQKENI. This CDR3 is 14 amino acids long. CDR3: CASSSTGTNTEAFF. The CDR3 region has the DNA TGTGCCAGCTCATCGACAGGGACGAACACTGAAGCTTTCTTT.

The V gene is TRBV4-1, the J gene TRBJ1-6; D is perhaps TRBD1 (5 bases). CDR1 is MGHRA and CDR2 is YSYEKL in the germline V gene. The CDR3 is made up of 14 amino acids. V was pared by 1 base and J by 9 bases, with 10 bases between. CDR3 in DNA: TGCGCCAGCAGCCAAGCAGGGATCGGTTCACCCCTCCACTTT. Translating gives CASSQAGIGSPLHF.

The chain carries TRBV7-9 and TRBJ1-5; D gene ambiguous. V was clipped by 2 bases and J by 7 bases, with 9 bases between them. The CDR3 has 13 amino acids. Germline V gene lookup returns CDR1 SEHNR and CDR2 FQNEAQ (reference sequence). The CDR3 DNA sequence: TGTGCCAGCAGCTTATCCAGTGGCCAGCCCCAGCATTTT. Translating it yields CASSLSSGQPQHF.

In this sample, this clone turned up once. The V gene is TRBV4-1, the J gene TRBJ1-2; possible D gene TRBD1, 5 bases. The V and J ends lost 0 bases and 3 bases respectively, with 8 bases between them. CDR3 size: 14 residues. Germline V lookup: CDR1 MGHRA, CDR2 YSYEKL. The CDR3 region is CASSQDGTYYGYTF. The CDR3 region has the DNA TGCGCCAGCAGCCAAGATGGGACGTACTATGGCTACACCTTC.

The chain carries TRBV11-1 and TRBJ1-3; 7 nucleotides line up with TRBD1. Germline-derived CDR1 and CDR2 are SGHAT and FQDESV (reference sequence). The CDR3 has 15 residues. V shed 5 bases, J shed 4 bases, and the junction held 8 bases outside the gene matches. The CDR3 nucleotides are TGTGCCAGCAGCCGGACAGGCAGCATCGGAAACACCATATATTTT. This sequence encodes CASSRTGSIGNTIYF.

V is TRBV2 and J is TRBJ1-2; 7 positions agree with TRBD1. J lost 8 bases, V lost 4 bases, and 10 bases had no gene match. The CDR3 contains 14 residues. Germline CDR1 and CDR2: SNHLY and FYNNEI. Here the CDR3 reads CASSVTGVREGYTF. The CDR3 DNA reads TGTGCCAGCAGTGTTACAGGGGTTCGGGAGGGCTACACCTTC.

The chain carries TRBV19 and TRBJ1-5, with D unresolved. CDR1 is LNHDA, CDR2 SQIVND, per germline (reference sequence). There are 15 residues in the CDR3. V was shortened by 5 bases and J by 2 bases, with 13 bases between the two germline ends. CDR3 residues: CASSPPRWRNQPQHF. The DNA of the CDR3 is TGTGCCAGTAGTCCCCCCCGGTGGCGCAATCAGCCCCAGCATTTT.

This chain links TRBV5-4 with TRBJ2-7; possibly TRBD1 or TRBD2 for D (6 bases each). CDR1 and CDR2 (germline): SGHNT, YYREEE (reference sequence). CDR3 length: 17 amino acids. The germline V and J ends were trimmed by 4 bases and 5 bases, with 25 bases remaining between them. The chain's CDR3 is CASSGMEGRWGADEQYF. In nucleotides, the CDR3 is TGTGCCAGCAGCGGAATGGAGGGCCGGTGGGGGGCGGACGAGCAGTACTTC.

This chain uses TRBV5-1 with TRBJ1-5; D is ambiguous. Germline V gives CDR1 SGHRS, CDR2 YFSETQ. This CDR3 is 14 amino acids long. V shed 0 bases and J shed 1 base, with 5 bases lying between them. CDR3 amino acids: CASSLGPSNQPQHF. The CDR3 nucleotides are TGCGCCAGCAGCTTGGGTCCGAGCAATCAGCCCCAGCATTTT.

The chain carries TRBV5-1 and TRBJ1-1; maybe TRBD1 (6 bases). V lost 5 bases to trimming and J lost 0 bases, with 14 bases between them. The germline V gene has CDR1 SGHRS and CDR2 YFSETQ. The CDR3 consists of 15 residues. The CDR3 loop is CASRITGPVNTEAFF. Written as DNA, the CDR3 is TGCGCCAGCAGAATTACAGGGCCCGTGAACACTGAAGCTTTCTTT.

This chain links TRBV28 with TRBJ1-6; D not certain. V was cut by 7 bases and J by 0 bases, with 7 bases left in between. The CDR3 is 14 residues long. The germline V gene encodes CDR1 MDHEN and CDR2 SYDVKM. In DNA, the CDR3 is TGTGCCAGCACCCGGGTCTCCTATAATTCACCCCTCCACTTT. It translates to CASTRVSYNSPLHF.

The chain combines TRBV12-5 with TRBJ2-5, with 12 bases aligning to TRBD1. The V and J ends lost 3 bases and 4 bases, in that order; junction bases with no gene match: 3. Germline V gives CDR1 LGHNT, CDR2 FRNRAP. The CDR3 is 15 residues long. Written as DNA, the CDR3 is TGTGCTAGTGGTTTTGGGACAGGGGGCCGAGAGACCCAGTACTTC. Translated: CASGFGTGGRETQYF.

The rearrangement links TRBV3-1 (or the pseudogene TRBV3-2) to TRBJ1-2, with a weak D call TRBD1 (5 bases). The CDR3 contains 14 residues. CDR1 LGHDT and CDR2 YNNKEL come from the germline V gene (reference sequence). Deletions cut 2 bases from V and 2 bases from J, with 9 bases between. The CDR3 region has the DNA TGTGCCAGCAGCCAAATGGGGCTGAACTATGGCTACACCTTC. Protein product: CASSQMGLNYGYTF.

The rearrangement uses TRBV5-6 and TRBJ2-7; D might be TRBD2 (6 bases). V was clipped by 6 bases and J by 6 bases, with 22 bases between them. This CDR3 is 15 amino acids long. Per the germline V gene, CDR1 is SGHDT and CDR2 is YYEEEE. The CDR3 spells CASKRVGGPDSEQYF. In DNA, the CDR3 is TGTGCCAGCAAGCGAGTTGGAGGGCCAGACAGCGAGCAGTACTTC.

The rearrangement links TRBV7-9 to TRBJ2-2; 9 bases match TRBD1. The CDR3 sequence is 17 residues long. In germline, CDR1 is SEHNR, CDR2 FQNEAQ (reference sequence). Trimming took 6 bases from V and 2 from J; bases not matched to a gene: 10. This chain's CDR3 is CASSTIPGQGNTGELFF. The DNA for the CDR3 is TGTGCCAGCAGTACAATACCGGGACAGGGTAACACCGGGGAGCTGTTTTTT.

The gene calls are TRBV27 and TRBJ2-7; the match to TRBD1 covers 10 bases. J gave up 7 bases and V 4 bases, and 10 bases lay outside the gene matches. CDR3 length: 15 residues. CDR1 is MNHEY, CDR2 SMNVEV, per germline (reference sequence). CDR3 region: CASSSVTGGEGEQYF. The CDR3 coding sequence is TGTGCCAGCAGTTCGGTGACAGGGGGCGAGGGGGAGCAGTACTTC.

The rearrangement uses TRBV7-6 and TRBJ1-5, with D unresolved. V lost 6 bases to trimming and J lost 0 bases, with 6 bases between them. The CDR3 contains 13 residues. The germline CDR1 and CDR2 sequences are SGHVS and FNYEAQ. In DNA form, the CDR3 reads TGTGCCAGCAGTCTAAATAGCAATCAGCCCCAGCATTTT. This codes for CASSLNSNQPQHF.

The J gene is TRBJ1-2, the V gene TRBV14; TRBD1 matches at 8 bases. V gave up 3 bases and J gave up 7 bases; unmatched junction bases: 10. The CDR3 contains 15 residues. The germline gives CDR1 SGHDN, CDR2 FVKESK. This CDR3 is CASSHEGQVFRGYTF. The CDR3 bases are TGTGCCAGCAGCCATGAGGGACAGGTCTTTCGTGGCTACACCTTC. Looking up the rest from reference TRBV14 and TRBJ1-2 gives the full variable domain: EAGVTQFPSHSVIEKGQTVTLRCDPISGHDNLYWYRRVMGKEIKFLLHFVKESKQDESGMPNNRFLAERTGGTYSTLKVQPAELEDSGVYFCASSHEGQVFRGYTFGSGTRLTVV.

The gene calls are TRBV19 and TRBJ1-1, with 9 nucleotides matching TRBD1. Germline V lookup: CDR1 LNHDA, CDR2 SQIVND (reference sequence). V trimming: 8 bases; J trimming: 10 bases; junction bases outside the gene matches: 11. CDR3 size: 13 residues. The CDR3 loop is CASFDRGRFGAFF. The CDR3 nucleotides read TGTGCCAGTTTTGACAGGGGGAGGTTTGGAGCTTTCTTT.

The CDR3 here is CASSQDLAQGGNEQFF. CDR3 DNA sequence: TGTGCCAGCAGCCAAGATCTCGCGCAGGGTGGGAATGAGCAGTTCTTC. The chain combines TRBV14 with TRBJ2-1; possibly TRBD1 for D (5 bases). The V end lost 0 bases, the J end lost 7 bases, and 16 bases lay between the germline ends. The CDR3 is 16 amino acids. Germline CDR1 and CDR2: SGHDN and FVKESK.